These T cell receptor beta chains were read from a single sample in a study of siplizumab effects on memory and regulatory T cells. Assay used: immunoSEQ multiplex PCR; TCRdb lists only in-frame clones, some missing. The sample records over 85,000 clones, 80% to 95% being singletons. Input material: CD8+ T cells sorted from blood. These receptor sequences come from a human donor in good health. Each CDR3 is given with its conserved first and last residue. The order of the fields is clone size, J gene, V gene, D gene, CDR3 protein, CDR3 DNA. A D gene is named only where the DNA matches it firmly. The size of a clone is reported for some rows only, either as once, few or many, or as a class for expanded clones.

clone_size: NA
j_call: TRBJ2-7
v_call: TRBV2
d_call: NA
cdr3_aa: CASSEEAISYEQYF
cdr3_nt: TGTGCCAGCAGTGAAGAGGCGATTTCCTACGAGCAGTACTTC

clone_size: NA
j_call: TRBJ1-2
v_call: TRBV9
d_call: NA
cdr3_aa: CASMRTGNGGYTF
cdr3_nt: TGTGCCAGCATGCGAACAGGGAATGGCGGCTACACCTTC

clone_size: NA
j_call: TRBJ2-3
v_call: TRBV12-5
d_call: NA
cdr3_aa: CASGLGGAGYEDTQYF
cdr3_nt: TGTGCTAGTGGTTTGGGTGGCGCGGGATATGAGGATACGCAGTATTTT

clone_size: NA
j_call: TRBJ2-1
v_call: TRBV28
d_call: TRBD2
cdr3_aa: CASSMLAGSYNEQFF
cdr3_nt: TGTGCCAGCAGTATGCTAGCGGGCTCCTACAATGAGCAGTTCTTC

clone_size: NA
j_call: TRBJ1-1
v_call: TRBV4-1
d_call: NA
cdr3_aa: CASSQQTRTANTEAFF
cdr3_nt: TGCGCCAGCAGCCAACAGACTCGGACAGCGAACACTGAAGCTTTCTTT

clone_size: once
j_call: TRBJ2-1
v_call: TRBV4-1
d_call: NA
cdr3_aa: CASSQTRGAGNEQFF
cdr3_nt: TGCGCCAGCAGCCAGACCAGGGGAGCTGGCAATGAGCAGTTCTTC

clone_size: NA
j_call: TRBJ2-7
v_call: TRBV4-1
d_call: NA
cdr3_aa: CASSPRERAYEQYF
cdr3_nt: TGCGCCAGCAGCCCCAGGGAGAGGGCCTACGAGCAGTACTTC

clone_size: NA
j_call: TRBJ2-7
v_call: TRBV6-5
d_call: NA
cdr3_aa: CASSYSGGAGGYEQYF
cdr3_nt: TGTGCCAGCAGTTACTCCGGAGGGGCAGGGGGATACGAGCAGTACTTC

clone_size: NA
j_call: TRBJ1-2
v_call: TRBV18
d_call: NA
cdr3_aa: CASSPQTIPSGYTF
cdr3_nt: TGTGCCAGCTCACCCCAGACCATACCCTCAGGCTACACCTTC

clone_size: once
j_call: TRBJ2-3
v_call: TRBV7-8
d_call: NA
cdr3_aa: CASSLYARAGTDTQYF
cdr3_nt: TGTGCCAGCAGCTTATATGCTAGAGCTGGCACAGATACGCAGTATTTT

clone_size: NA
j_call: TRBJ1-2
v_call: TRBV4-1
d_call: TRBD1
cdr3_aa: CASSHRQGSGGYTF
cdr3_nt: TGCGCCAGCAGCCATAGACAGGGGTCGGGCGGCTACACCTTC

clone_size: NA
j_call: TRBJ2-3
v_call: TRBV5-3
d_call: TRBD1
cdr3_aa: CARSGGPTDREANTDTQYF
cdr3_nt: TGTGCCAGAAGCGGAGGACCCACGGACAGGGAAGCTAACACAGATACGCAGTATTTT

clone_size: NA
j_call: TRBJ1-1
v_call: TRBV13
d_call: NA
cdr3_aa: CASSGDNPEAFF
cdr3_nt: TGTGCCAGCAGCGGCGACAATCCTGAAGCTTTCTTT

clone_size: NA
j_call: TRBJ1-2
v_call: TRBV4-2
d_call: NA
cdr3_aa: CASSQDGVYGYTF
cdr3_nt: TGTGCCAGCAGCCAAGACGGGGTCTATGGCTACACCTTC

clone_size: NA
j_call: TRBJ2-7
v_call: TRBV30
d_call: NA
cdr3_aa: CAQITGAYEQYF
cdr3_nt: TGTGCGCAAATCACAGGAGCCTACGAGCAGTACTTC

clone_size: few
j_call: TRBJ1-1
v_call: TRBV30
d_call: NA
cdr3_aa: CAWSMGRNTEAFF
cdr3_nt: TGTGCCTGGAGTATGGGGAGGAACACTGAAGCTTTCTTT

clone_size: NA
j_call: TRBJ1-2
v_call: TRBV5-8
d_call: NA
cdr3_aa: CASSTAGQFYYGYTF
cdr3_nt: TGTGCCAGCAGCACCGCCGGACAGTTCTACTATGGCTACACCTTC

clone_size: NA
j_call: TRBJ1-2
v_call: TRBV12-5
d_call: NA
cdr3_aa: CASGSPSAAGDFGYTF
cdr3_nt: TGTGCTAGTGGCTCCCCCTCCGCGGCAGGGGACTTTGGCTACACCTTC

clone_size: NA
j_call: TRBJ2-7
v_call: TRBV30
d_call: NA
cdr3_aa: CAWESKYEQYF
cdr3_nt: TGTGCCTGGGAGTCTAAGTACGAGCAGTACTTC

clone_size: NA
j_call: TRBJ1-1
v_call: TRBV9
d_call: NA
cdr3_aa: CASSLYTNTEAFF
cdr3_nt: TGTGCCAGCAGCCTTTACACGAACACTGAAGCTTTCTTT

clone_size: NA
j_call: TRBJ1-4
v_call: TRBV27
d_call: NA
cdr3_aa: CASSLSSLGKLFF
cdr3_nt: TGTGCCAGCAGTTTATCTTCTTTGGGAAAACTGTTTTTT

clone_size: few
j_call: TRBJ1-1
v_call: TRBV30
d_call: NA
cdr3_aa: CASEMNTEAFF
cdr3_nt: TGTGCCTCGGAGATGAACACTGAAGCTTTCTTT

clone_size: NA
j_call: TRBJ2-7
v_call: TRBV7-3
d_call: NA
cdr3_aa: CASSPGVSYEQYF
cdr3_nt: TGTGCCAGCAGCCCCGGGGTCTCCTACGAGCAGTACTTC

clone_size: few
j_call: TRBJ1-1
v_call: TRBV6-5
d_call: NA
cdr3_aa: CASSQGLYTEAFF
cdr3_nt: TGTGCCAGCAGCCAGGGACTGTACACTGAAGCTTTCTTT

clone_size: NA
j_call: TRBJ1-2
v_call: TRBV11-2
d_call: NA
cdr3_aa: CASSSPAGRCGYTF
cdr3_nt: TGTGCCAGCAGCTCACCGGCGGGGCGTTGTGGCTACACCTTC

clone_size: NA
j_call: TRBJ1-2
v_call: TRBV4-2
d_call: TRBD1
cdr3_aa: CASSQDRQGLYGYTF
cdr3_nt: TGTGCCAGCAGCCAAGATCGACAGGGTTTATATGGCTACACCTTC

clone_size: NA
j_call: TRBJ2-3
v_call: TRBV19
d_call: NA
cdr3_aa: CASEGVWGTDTQYF
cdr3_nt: TGTGCCAGTGAAGGAGTTTGGGGCACAGATACGCAGTATTTT

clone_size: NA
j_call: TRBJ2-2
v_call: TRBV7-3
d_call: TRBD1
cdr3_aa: CASSLTGGGFSGELFF
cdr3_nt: TGTGCCAGCAGCTTGACAGGGGGCGGGTTTTCCGGGGAGCTGTTTTTT

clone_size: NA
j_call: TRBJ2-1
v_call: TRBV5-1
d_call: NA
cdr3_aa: CASRPDREAYNEQFF
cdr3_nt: TGCGCCAGCAGACCCGACAGGGAGGCCTACAATGAGCAGTTCTTC

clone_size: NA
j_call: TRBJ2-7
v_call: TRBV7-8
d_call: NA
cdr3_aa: CASSLASGAGAPEQYF
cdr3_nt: TGTGCCAGCAGCTTAGCGTCGGGGGCGGGGGCACCCGAGCAGTACTTC

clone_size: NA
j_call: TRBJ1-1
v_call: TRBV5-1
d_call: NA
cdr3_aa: CASSEDGGTRTEAFF
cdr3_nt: TGCGCCAGCAGCGAGGACGGGGGGACGCGGACTGAAGCTTTCTTT

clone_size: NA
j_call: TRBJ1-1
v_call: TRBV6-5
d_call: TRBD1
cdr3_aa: CASSWGQGAEAFF
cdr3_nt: TGTGCCAGCAGTTGGGGACAGGGCGCTGAAGCTTTCTTT

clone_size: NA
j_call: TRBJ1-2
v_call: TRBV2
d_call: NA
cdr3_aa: CASSNQGNYGYTF
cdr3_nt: TGTGCCAGCAGTAACCAGGGGAACTATGGCTACACCTTC

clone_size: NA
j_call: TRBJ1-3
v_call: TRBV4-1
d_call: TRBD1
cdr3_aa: CASSQVTGSRNTIYF
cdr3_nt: TGCGCCAGCAGCCAAGTGACAGGGTCAAGAAACACCATATATTTT

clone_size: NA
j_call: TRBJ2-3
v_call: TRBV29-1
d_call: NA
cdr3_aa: CSVEGLEDTQYF
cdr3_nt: TGCAGCGTTGAAGGGTTAGAGGATACGCAGTATTTT

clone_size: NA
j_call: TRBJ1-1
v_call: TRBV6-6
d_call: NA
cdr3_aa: CASSYYLEWNTEAFF
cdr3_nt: TGTGCCAGCAGTTACTACCTTGAGTGGAACACTGAAGCTTTCTTT

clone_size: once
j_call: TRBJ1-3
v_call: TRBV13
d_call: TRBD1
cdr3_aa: CASSLVKSTGTGPSLEQTGNTIYF
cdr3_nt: TGTGCCAGCAGCTTAGTTAAATCTACCGGGACAGGGCCCAGCCTAGAACAAACTGGAAACACCATATATTTT

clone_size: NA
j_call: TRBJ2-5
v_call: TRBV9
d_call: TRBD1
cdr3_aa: CASSVWDRGHETQYF
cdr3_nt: TGTGCCAGCAGCGTATGGGACAGGGGGCATGAGACCCAGTACTTC

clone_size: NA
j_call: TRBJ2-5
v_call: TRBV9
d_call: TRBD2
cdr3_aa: CASSGTSGGQETQYF
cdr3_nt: TGTGCCAGCAGCGGGACTAGCGGGGGCCAAGAGACCCAGTACTTC

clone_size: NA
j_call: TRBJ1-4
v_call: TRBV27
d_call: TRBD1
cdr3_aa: CASSPSGQNEKLFF
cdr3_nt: TGTGCCAGCAGTCCGTCGGGACAGAATGAAAAACTGTTTTTT

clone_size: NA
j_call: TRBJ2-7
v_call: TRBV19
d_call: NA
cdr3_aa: CASSLSGIGGQYF
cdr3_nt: TGTGCCAGTAGCCTTAGCGGAATAGGAGGGCAGTACTTC

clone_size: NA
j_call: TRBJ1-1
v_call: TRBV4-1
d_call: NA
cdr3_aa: CASSQEGDGTEAFF
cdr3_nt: TGCGCCAGCAGCCAGGAAGGGGATGGCACTGAAGCTTTCTTT

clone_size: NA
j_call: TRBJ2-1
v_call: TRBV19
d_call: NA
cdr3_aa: CASSIFHEVSTSYNEQFF
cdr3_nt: TGTGCCAGTAGTATATTTCATGAGGTGTCCACCTCCTACAATGAGCAGTTCTTC

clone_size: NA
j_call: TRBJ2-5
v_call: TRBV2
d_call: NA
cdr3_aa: CASSEAETQYF
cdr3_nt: TGTGCCAGCAGTGAAGCGGAGACCCAGTACTTC

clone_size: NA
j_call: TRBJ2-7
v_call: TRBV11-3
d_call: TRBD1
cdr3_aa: CASSSAGTELYEQYF
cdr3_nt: TGTGCCAGCAGCTCTGCCGGGACAGAACTCTACGAGCAGTACTTC

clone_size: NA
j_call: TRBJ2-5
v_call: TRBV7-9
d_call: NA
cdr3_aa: CASSLVSVEETQYF
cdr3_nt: TGTGCCAGCAGCTTAGTATCAGTAGAAGAGACCCAGTACTTC

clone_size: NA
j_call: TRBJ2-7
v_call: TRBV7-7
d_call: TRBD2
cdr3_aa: CASSLGSGNTYEQYF
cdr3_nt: TGTGCTAGCAGCTTAGGGAGCGGGAACACCTACGAGCAGTACTTC

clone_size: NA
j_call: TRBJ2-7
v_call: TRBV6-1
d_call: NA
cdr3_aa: CASGDRFFFGEQYF
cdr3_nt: TGTGCCAGCGGTGACAGGTTTTTTTTCGGAGAGCAGTACTTC